The 10 T cell receptor beta chains below all came from one sample that was sequenced in a study of T-cell reconstitution after alpha-beta-depleted transplantation in children. Preparing the TCRbeta library involved the use of unique molecular identifiers. TCRdb re-derived calls from the PCR reads in MiXCR, one entry per CDR3 protein. Counted here are fewer than 400,000 distinct CDR3 sequences, around 25% occurring once; the ten biggest clones make up 11%. Sequenced here: PBMCs, mostly from graft donor cells, sampled 180 days after TCRalphabeta/CD19-depleted stem cell transplant. All receptors derive from a male patient younger than 18 who had a stem cell transplant for acute lymphoblastic leukemia, so the T cells may come from the graft donor.

This clonotype appeared a few times. The chain joins TRBV5-1 to TRBJ2-3; TRBD2 might be the D (6 bases). Germline V gene data show CDR1 as SGHRS and CDR2 as YFSETQ. V gave up 4 bases and J gave up 0 bases, with 15 bases separating them. The CDR3 length is 16 residues. CDR3 loop: CASSPPTSSSTDTQYF. The CDR3 nucleotides are TGCGCCAGCAGCCCACCGACTAGTTCTAGCACAGATACGCAGTATTTT.

V is TRBV7-9 and J is TRBJ1-4; possibly TRBD1 for D (5 bases). The germline V and J ends were trimmed by 4 bases and 5 bases, with 11 bases remaining between them. The germline gives CDR1 SEHNR, CDR2 FQNEAQ (reference sequence). The CDR3 covers 14 residues. The CDR3 is CASSSRGANEKLFF. The CDR3 region has the DNA TGTGCCAGCAGCTCAAGGGGAGCCAATGAAAAACTGTTTTTT.

This clonotype has only a few counts. The chain combines TRBV20-1 with TRBJ1-1; the D is unclear. CDR3 length: 15 amino acids. V dropped 6 bases and J dropped 5 bases, with 22 bases sitting between them. Germline CDR1 DFQATT, CDR2 SNEGSKA (reference sequence). CDR3 region: CSAPTPAGGRTEAFF. The CDR3 nucleotides are TGCAGTGCCCCAACACCGGCCGGCGGGAGGACTGAAGCTTTCTTT.

This chain connects TRBV28 to TRBJ2-2, with 11 bases that match TRBD2. The V and J ends lost 3 bases and 7 bases, in that order; junction bases with no gene match: 7. CDR3 size: 16 residues. From germline, CDR1 is MDHEN and CDR2 SYDVKM. CDR3 region: CASSFGLAGGNGELFF. The DNA of the CDR3 is TGTGCCAGCAGTTTTGGTCTAGCGGGAGGAAACGGGGAGCTGTTTTTT. Full variable domain (rest looked up from reference TRBV28 and TRBJ2-2): DVKVTQSSRYLVKRTGEKVFLECVQDMDHENMFWYRQDPGLGLRLIYFSYDVKMKEKGDIPEGYSVSREKKERFSLILESASTNQTSMYLCASSFGLAGGNGELFFGEGSRLTVL.

There are a few counts of this clonotype. The genes are TRBV4-1 and TRBJ2-7; 16 nucleotides agree with TRBD2. The CDR3 has 17 amino acids. Trimming took 8 bases from V and 3 from J; bases not matched to a gene: 10. CDR1 and CDR2 from the germline V gene are MGHRA and YSYEKL. CDR3 DNA sequence: TGCGCCAGCTCGGTTGGGACTAGCGGGAGGGCCCACTACGAGCAGTACTTC. Amino acids: CASSVGTSGRAHYEQYF.

This clonotype came up a few times. J is TRBJ2-5 and V is TRBV3-1, with TRBD2 identical over 7 bases. The CDR3 spans 15 residues. Losses at the gene ends were 2 bases for V and 1 base for J; bases not matched to a gene: 4. Germline CDR1 is LGHDT and CDR2 is YNNKEL (reference sequence). The CDR3 loop is CASSQSGNIQETQYF. In DNA, the CDR3 is TGTGCCAGCAGCCAAAGCGGGAACATCCAAGAGACCCAGTACTTC.

The chain joins TRBV6-1 to TRBJ2-3; D is possibly TRBD1 (6 bases). The CDR3 has 14 amino acids. V shed 5 bases and J shed 5 bases, with 14 bases lying between them. Germline V CDR1 and CDR2: MNHNS, SASEGT. As DNA, the CDR3 is TGTGCCAGCAGTACCCACAGGGAGTTAGATACGCAGTATTTT. It translates to CASSTHRELDTQYF.

This clonotype occurred once. The rearrangement uses TRBV20-1 and TRBJ1-2; D uncertain. Germline loops: CDR1 DFQATT, CDR2 SNEGSKA (reference sequence). Trimming took 3 bases from V and 4 from J, leaving 9 bases between them. The CDR3 totals 12 residues. CDR3 in DNA: TGCAGTGCTAGCCAGTGGACCTATGGCTACACCTTC. Protein product: CSASQWTYGYTF.

The chain combines TRBV10-3 with TRBJ2-7; 9 nucleotides line up with TRBD2. Germline V gene lookup returns CDR1 ENHRY and CDR2 SYGVKD. Losses at the gene ends were 1 base for V and 0 bases for J; bases not matched to a gene: 4. The CDR3 length is 16 residues. CDR3 nucleotide sequence: TGTGCCATCAGTGAGTACCCTAGCGGGAACTCCTACGAGCAGTACTTC. It yields the protein CAISEYPSGNSYEQYF.

J is TRBJ2-3 and V is TRBV4-2; 13 nucleotides line up with TRBD2. The V and J ends lost 0 bases and 5 bases, in that order; junction bases with no gene match: 8. Germline CDR1 LGHNA, CDR2 YNFKEQ. This CDR3 comprises 18 residues. The CDR3 bases are TGTGCCAGCAGCCAAGAGACTAGCGGGAGGCCAAAGGGAGATACGCAGTATTTT. Translated, it gives CASSQETSGRPKGDTQYF.